Each of the 31 T cell receptor beta chains below was sequenced from the same sample in a study of PD-1 blockade in classical Hodgkin lymphoma. The time point was: cycle 4 day 1 (C4D1), after less than 7 weeks of nivolumab. After autologous stem cell transplantation all patients relapsed, and prior brentuximab vedotin exposure differed between cohorts. PBMCs were thawed, and CD8+ T cells were then isolated from them by magnetic negative selection. The table came from immunoSEQ multiplex PCR; TCRdb's copy has only in-frame clones and leaves some out. Of about 19,000 clones listed, 88% are singletons. The input for sequencing was CD8+ T cells from blood, taken before the fourth cycle of nivolumab. These receptors were collected from a human donor with classical Hodgkin lymphoma.

The chain combines TRBV14 with TRBJ2-7; the D gene is possibly TRBD1 (5 bases). The V end lost 1 base, the J end lost 3 bases, and 10 bases lay between the germline ends. The CDR3 totals 14 residues. Germline CDR1 and CDR2: SGHDN and FVKESK. DNA for the CDR3: TGTGCCAGCAGCCAAGTGGAGACAGTCTACGAGCAGTACTTC. Translation gives CASSQVETVYEQYF.

The V call is TRBV15, the J call TRBJ2-7; D is uncertain. The germline V gene encodes CDR1 LNHNV and CDR2 YYDKDF (reference sequence). Trimming stripped 4 bases from V and 3 bases from J, with 19 bases between. CDR3 length: 16 residues. CDR3 DNA: TGTGCCACCAGCACCGAATATGAGAGGTCCTACTACGAGCAGTACTTC. Encoded protein: CATSTEYERSYYEQYF.

CDR3 residues: CASTNKGSRSGELFF. CDR3 DNA sequence: TGTGCCAGCACCAATAAGGGGAGCAGGTCCGGGGAGCTGTTTTTT. The chain combines TRBV9 with TRBJ2-2; D tentatively reads TRBD1 or TRBD2 (5 bases each). Germline-derived CDR1 and CDR2 are SGDLS and YYNGEE. The CDR3 length is 15 residues. Trimming stripped 6 bases from V and 6 bases from J, with 18 bases between.

This clone was found once. The V and J genes are TRBV27 and TRBJ2-7; TRBD2 matches 9 bases. Germline trimming cut 2 bases from V and 5 bases from J; bases unmatched to any gene: 10. The CDR3 length is 16 residues. Germline assignment: CDR1 MNHEY and CDR2 SMNVEV (reference sequence). The CDR3 DNA follows: TGTGCCAGCAGTTTAGGTCGGGCTAGCGGGATCGACGAGCAGTACTTC. It codes for CASSLGRASGIDEQYF.

V gene TRBV7-8 combines with J gene TRBJ2-5; D remains unclear. The J call is doubtful: the DNA matches TRBJ2-7 better. CDR1 is SGHVS and CDR2 is FQNEAQ in the germline V gene. The CDR3 is made up of 12 amino acids. The CDR3 nucleotides read TGTGCCAGCAGCTTATGGGGTTACGAGCAGTACTTC. Protein product: CASSLWGYEQYF.

This clone was recorded once. V usage is TRBV6-5 and J usage is TRBJ2-5; D may be TRBD1 (6 bases). CDR3 size: 16 residues. Trimming removed 2 bases from V and 2 bases from J, with 15 bases in between. CDR1 MNHEY and CDR2 SVGAGI come from the germline V gene. As DNA, the CDR3 is TGTGCCAGCAGTTACCGGGAACAGGGTTTTCAAGAGACCCAGTACTTC. Amino acids: CASSYREQGFQETQYF.

The rearrangement uses TRBV5-6 and TRBJ1-4, with D hard to call. CDR1 is SGHDT, CDR2 YYEEEE, per germline. The CDR3 covers 14 residues. V was pared by 5 bases and J by 4 bases, with 12 bases between. The CDR3 region is CASSFAGVNEKLFF. CDR3 DNA: TGTGCCAGCAGTTTTGCTGGTGTTAATGAAAAACTGTTTTTT.

V usage is TRBV28 and J usage is TRBJ1-4; the D is unclear. Trimming removed 10 bases from V and 0 bases from J, with 21 bases in between. The CDR3 consists of 17 residues. The germline gives CDR1 MDHEN, CDR2 SYDVKM. This chain's CDR3 is CATEAAVIRATNEKLFF. The CDR3 nucleotides are TGTGCCACCGAGGCGGCAGTCATAAGGGCAACTAATGAAAAACTGTTTTTT.

This chain connects TRBV6-1 to TRBJ2-5; 7 positions agree with TRBD2. The CDR3 extends over 15 amino acids. The junction had 4 bases not matched to a gene; V was cut back by 3 bases and J by 0 bases. The germline CDR1 and CDR2 sequences are MNHNS and SASEGT. Here the CDR3 reads CASSELLANQETQYF. Here the CDR3 DNA reads TGTGCCAGCAGTGAGTTACTAGCGAACCAAGAGACCCAGTACTTC.

J is TRBJ2-3 and V is TRBV7-6, with 9 bases matching TRBD1. Germline V gene lookup returns CDR1 SGHVS and CDR2 FNYEAQ. After removal of 5 bases from V and 1 base from J, the junction contained 10 bases not matched to a gene. This CDR3 has 17 residues. In nucleotides, the CDR3 is TGTGCCAGCAGCCCCTTCTGGAGACAGGGGGGCACAGATACGCAGTATTTT. Protein: CASSPFWRQGGTDTQYF.

The chain couples TRBV11-2 to TRBJ2-3; TRBD1 matches at 8 bases. Looked up from germline, CDR1 is SGHAT and CDR2 is FQNNGV. V was clipped by 0 bases and J by 2 bases; unmatched bases: 7. The CDR3 is made up of 17 amino acids. CDR3 nucleotide sequence: TGTGCCAGCAGCTTAGAAGGCAGGGGGCTCTTCACAGATACGCAGTATTTT. The encoded protein is CASSLEGRGLFTDTQYF.

The chain has TRBV7-9 and TRBJ2-7, with a tentative D call TRBD2 (5 bases). This CDR3 contains 14 residues. V was pared by 1 base and J by 5 bases, with 12 bases between. Germline-derived CDR1 and CDR2 are SEHNR and FQNEAQ (reference sequence). This chain's CDR3 is CASSLVGLANEQYF. The CDR3 DNA reads as TGTGCCAGCAGCTTAGTAGGTCTAGCTAACGAGCAGTACTTC.

This rearrangement joins TRBV7-9 to TRBJ2-5; D is perhaps TRBD2 (6 bases). V was trimmed by 4 bases and J by 5 bases, leaving 23 bases between them. The CDR3 spans 17 residues. CDR1 is SEHNR and CDR2 is FQNEAQ in the germline V gene (reference sequence). For the CDR3, the DNA is TGTGCCAGCAGCTCTAGTTTACAGGCGGCGGGGCGGGAGACCCAGTACTTC. Translated: CASSSSLQAAGRETQYF.

The J gene is TRBJ2-7, the V gene TRBV10-2, with 9 bases identical to TRBD2. Looked up from germline, CDR1 is WSHSY and CDR2 is SAAADI. This CDR3 region has 13 residues. After removal of 6 bases from V and 3 bases from J, the junction contained 3 bases not matched to a gene. CDR3 in DNA: TGCGCCAGCAGGGAGCGGGGGGACTACGAGCAGTACTTC. Encoded protein: CASRERGDYEQYF.

The chain couples TRBV16 to TRBJ1-3, with D possibly being TRBD1 (5 bases). The CDR3 runs to 20 residues. V was clipped by 4 bases and J by 0 bases, with 25 bases between them. Germline CDR1 and CDR2: KGHSY and FQNENV. CDR3 sequence (DNA): TGTGCCAGCAGCCTAACCAACCCTCGGGGCAGATCAACCTCTGGAAACACCATATATTTT. This encodes CASSLTNPRGRSTSGNTIYF.

This chain links TRBV19 with TRBJ2-1; 8 nucleotides match TRBD2. The CDR3 length is 18 residues. V was clipped by 0 bases and J by 4 bases; unmatched bases: 11. The germline CDR1 and CDR2 sequences are LNHDA and SQIVND (reference sequence). CDR3 loop: CASSIDAGELAVYNEQFF. The CDR3 nucleotides read TGTGCCAGTAGTATAGATGCGGGGGAACTAGCGGTATACAATGAGCAGTTCTTC.

The chain is built from TRBV7-9 and TRBJ1-1, with D possibly being TRBD1 (6 bases). Trimming stripped 4 bases from V and 0 bases from J, with 9 bases between. The germline CDR1 and CDR2 sequences are SEHNR and FQNEAQ (reference sequence). This CDR3 has 14 residues. Written as DNA, the CDR3 is TGTGCCAGCAGCTCCGGACAGTTGAACACTGAAGCTTTCTTT. It encodes CASSSGQLNTEAFF.

This clone was observed a handful of times. This chain connects TRBV27 to TRBJ1-5; 9 bases map to TRBD1. The CDR3 is made up of 15 amino acids. Germline assignment: CDR1 MNHEY and CDR2 SMNVEV (reference sequence). Unmatched junction bases numbered 6, after V lost 6 bases and J lost 3 bases. The CDR3 DNA follows: TGTGCCAGCAGCCCCACACAGGGGGCCAATCAGCCCCAGCATTTT. Translation: CASSPTQGANQPQHF.

The gene calls are TRBV19 and TRBJ2-7; D may be TRBD2 (6 bases). This CDR3 region has 12 residues. Germline lookup yields CDR1 LNHDA and CDR2 SQIVND (reference sequence). Trimming took 5 bases from V and 7 from J, leaving 12 bases between them. The CDR3, as DNA: TGTGCCAGTAGTCCCCGCGCGGGGGAGCAGTACTTC. Its translation is CASSPRAGEQYF.

The chain carries TRBV5-6 and TRBJ2-5; 7 positions agree with TRBD2. Germline CDR1 is SGHDT and CDR2 is YYEEEE. Unmatched junction bases numbered 8, after V lost 1 base and J lost 5 bases. This CDR3 has 15 residues. The CDR3 loop is CASSLSSWGGETQYF. The DNA for the CDR3 is TGTGCCAGCAGCTTGAGTTCTTGGGGGGGGGAGACCCAGTACTTC.

The chain links TRBV9 to TRBJ2-1; perhaps TRBD2 as D (6 bases). CDR3 length equals 15 residues. Deletions cut 3 bases from V and 5 bases from J, with 15 bases between. The germline V gene has CDR1 SGDLS and CDR2 YYNGEE. The CDR3 sequence is CASSAAGKANNEQFF. The DNA of the CDR3 is TGTGCCAGCAGCGCGGCGGGGAAAGCCAACAATGAGCAGTTCTTC.

This clone was recorded once. The DNA for the CDR3 is TGTGCCAGCAGCTATGGAGGGGGGAGCAATCAGCCCCAGCATTTT. This codes for CASSYGGGSNQPQHF. The chain uses TRBV5-8 and TRBJ1-5; D may be TRBD1 (6 bases). This CDR3 is 15 amino acids long. Germline lookup yields CDR1 SGHTS and CDR2 YDEGEE. V was pared by 3 bases and J by 1 base, with 11 bases between.

The chain couples TRBV6-5 to TRBJ2-5, with 7 bases fitting TRBD2. Trimming at V came to 0 bases and at J to 3 bases, leaving 1 base not matched to a gene. Looked up from germline, CDR1 is MNHEY and CDR2 is SVGAGI. This CDR3 contains 14 residues. CDR3: CASSYSSGEETQYF. The CDR3 bases are TGTGCCAGCAGTTACTCGAGCGGGGAAGAGACCCAGTACTTC.

The chain recombines TRBV28 with TRBJ2-2; 8 nucleotides line up with TRBD1. The CDR3 covers 20 residues. Germline loops: CDR1 MDHEN, CDR2 SYDVKM. V gave up 8 bases and J gave up 0 bases; unmatched junction bases: 20. Here the CDR3 DNA reads TGTGCCAGCCTAGAAACCGGACAGGGACCCATCCCCACGAACACCGGGGAGCTGTTTTTT. Encoded protein: CASLETGQGPIPTNTGELFF.

The gene calls are TRBV2 and TRBJ1-2; D gene uncertain. Deletions cut 7 bases from V and 7 bases from J, with 10 bases between. Germline V gene data show CDR1 as SNHLY and CDR2 as FYNNEI. The CDR3 is 11 amino acids. The CDR3 loop is CASIDYLGYTF. DNA for the CDR3: TGTGCCAGCATTGATTATCTTGGCTACACCTTC.

Note on this clone: This specimen includes other DNA sequences encoding the same CDR3. This chain's CDR3 is CASSPPSESEAFF. The DNA for the CDR3 is TGTGCCAGCAGCCCCCCGAGCGAGTCTGAAGCTTTCTTT. The chain has TRBV7-9 and TRBJ1-1; no clear D gene. Trimming cost V 5 bases and J 6 bases, with 13 bases left between them. CDR3 size: 13 residues. The germline V gene has CDR1 SEHNR and CDR2 FQNEAQ (reference sequence).

V and J are TRBV19 and TRBJ2-7, with 7 positions matching TRBD1. Trimming at V came to 2 bases and at J to 7 bases, leaving 11 bases not matched to a gene. There are 15 residues in the CDR3. The germline gives CDR1 LNHDA, CDR2 SQIVND (reference sequence). As DNA, the CDR3 is TGTGCCAGTAGTATATCGGACAGGTATTCTTTGGAGCAGTACTTC. This translates into CASSISDRYSLEQYF.

The chain carries TRBV7-2 and TRBJ2-3; D gene unclear. CDR1 is SGHTA and CDR2 is FQGNSA in the germline V gene. The CDR3 length is 13 residues. V lost 1 base, J lost 5 bases, and 7 bases lay in between. The CDR3 spells CASSLGYLDTQYF. DNA for the CDR3: TGTGCCAGCAGCTTAGGGTACCTAGATACGCAGTATTTT.

The genes are TRBV5-6 and TRBJ1-2; the D gene is possibly TRBD1 (5 bases). This CDR3 is built from 16 residues. In germline, CDR1 is SGHDT, CDR2 YYEEEE. V shed 3 bases and J shed 1 base, with 16 bases lying between them. The CDR3 DNA follows: TGTGCCAGCAGCTCCGACGGGGGGGATTTTAACTATGGCTACACCTTC. Encoded protein: CASSSDGGDFNYGYTF.

The sample holds one count of this clone. The chain combines TRBV2 with TRBJ2-7; 7 nucleotides align to TRBD1. V trimming: 3 bases; J trimming: 4 bases; junction bases outside the gene matches: 12. CDR3 length equals 16 residues. The germline gives CDR1 SNHLY, CDR2 FYNNEI. For the CDR3, the DNA is TGTGCCAGCAGTGACATCCCCCGGGACAGAGGTTACGAGCAGTACTTC. Translated, it gives CASSDIPRDRGYEQYF.

This chain uses TRBV10-3 with TRBJ1-1; D is unresolved. V lost 0 bases and J 0 bases, leaving 14 bases between the germline ends. Germline V gene sequence: CDR1 ENHRY, CDR2 SYGVKD. The CDR3 spans 17 residues. The CDR3: CAISESIEAVMNTEAFF. The CDR3, as DNA: TGTGCCATCAGTGAGTCGATAGAGGCTGTTATGAACACTGAAGCTTTCTTT.